The 5 T cell receptor beta chains below were found in one sample sequenced in a study of identical twins. Via MiXCR, TCRdb re-called the 5' RACE reads, giving one row per CDR3 protein. Of 250,000 or so distinct CDR3 sequences listed, about 7.5% were seen once; the top ten hold around 5%. This same sample was also taken into another study, of yellow fever vaccine responses in identical twins.

Sequenced sample: CD8+ T cells sorted from blood. These receptors all come from a young woman in good health.

The rearrangement uses TRBV6-4 and TRBJ2-2; 7 bases are shared with TRBD1. V trimming: 5 bases; J trimming: 10 bases; junction bases outside the gene matches: 7. Germline V CDR1 and CDR2: MRHNA, SNTAGT. The CDR3 totals 13 residues. The CDR3 DNA sequence: TGTGCCAGCAGTCTCACAGGGGAAACGGAGCTGTTTTTT. It specifies CASSLTGETELFF.

This clonotype was seen many times. A read error may account for a junction end that differs from germline. The V and J genes are TRBV5-1 and TRBJ2-7; 7 positions agree with TRBD2. The CDR3 extends over 14 amino acids. CDR1 and CDR2 (germline): SGHRS, YFSETQ. The DNA of the CDR3 is TGCGCCAGCAGGTTGGGAGGGAGCTCCTACGAGCAGTACTTC. Protein: CASRLGGSSYEQYF.

V gene TRBV7-9 combines with J gene TRBJ2-3, with D unresolved. This CDR3 has 12 residues. CDR1 is SEHNR and CDR2 is FQNEAQ in the germline V gene (reference sequence). V was trimmed by 2 bases and J by 8 bases, leaving 8 bases between them. The CDR3 spells CASSLYIGTQYF. The CDR3 DNA is TGTGCCAGCAGCTTATATATTGGTACGCAGTATTTT.

This clonotype was observed a few times. This chain joins TRBV6-5 and TRBJ1-3; D is possibly TRBD1 (5 bases). The CDR3 consists of 14 residues. V was shortened by 0 bases and J by 6 bases, with 9 bases between the two germline ends. CDR1 is MNHEY, CDR2 SVGAGI, per germline. The CDR3 here is CASSYSGGANTIYF. CDR3 nucleotides: TGTGCCAGCAGTTACTCGGGGGGAGCAAACACCATATATTTT.

The V gene is TRBV28, the J gene TRBJ2-7, with 11 bases that match TRBD2. Germline V gene lookup returns CDR1 MDHEN and CDR2 SYDVKM. The CDR3 is 15 residues long. Trimming took 6 bases from V and 3 from J; bases not matched to a gene: 7. In DNA form, the CDR3 reads TGTGCCAGCAGCCATGGGACTAGCGGAGTCTACGAGCAGTACTTC. It encodes CASSHGTSGVYEQYF.